This T cell receptor beta chain is from a study of blood T cell repertoires in COVID-19. Authors' processing steps: By means of reference gene primer amplification, nucleated cell counts were estimated. The table came from immunoSEQ multiplex PCR; TCRdb's copy has only in-frame clones and leaves some out. V and J calls and clone size come straight from that table; D and trimming were deduced from the DNA. This sample has around 200,000 clones, with 70% to 90% found just once. The Seattle site enrolled patients during active infection and followed them longitudinally. The CDR3 sequence is 14 residues long. Germline V lookup: CDR1 SNHLY, CDR2 FYNNEI. Unmatched junction bases numbered 10, after V lost 6 bases and J lost 10 bases.

Sequencing was carried out using peripheral blood. This receptor was identified in an older person with COVID-19, enrolled during active disease. The V call is TRBV2, the J call TRBJ2-1; 9 nucleotides agree with TRBD1. CDR3 sequence reads: CASSQPGTGNEQFF. The CDR3 DNA is TGTGCCAGCAGCCAACCCGGGACAGGGAACGAGCAGTTCTTC.